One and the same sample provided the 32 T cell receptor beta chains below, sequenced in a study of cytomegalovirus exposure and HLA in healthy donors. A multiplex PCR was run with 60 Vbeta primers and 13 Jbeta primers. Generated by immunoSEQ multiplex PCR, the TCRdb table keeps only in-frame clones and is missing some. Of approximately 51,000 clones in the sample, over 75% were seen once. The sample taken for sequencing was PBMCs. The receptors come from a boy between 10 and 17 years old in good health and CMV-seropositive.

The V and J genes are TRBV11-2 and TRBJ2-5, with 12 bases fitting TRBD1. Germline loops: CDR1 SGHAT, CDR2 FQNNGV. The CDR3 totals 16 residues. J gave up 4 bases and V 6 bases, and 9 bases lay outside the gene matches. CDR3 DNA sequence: TGTGCCAGCAGAACTCCGGGACAGGGGGCACGAGAGACCCAGTACTTC. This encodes CASRTPGQGARETQYF.

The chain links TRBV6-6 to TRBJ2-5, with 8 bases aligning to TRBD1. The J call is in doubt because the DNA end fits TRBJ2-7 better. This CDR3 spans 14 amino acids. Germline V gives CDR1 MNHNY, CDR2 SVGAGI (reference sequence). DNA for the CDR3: TGTGCCAGCAGTAAACAGGGGGAGCGCTACGAGCAGTACTTC. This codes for CASSKQGERYEQYF.

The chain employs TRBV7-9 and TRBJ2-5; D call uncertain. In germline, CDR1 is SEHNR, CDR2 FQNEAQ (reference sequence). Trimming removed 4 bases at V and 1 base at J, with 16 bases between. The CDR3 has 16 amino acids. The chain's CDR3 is CASSSRKWAPQETQYF. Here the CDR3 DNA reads TGTGCCAGCAGCTCTCGTAAATGGGCACCCCAAGAGACCCAGTACTTC.

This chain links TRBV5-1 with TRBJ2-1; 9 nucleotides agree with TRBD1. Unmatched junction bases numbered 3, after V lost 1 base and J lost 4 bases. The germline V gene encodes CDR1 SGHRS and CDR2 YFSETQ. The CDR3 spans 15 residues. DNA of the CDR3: TGCGCCAGCAGCTTGAGCGGACAGGGGTACAATGAGCAGTTCTTC. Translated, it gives CASSLSGQGYNEQFF. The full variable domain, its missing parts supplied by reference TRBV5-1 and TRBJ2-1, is KAGVTQTPRYLIKTRGQQVTLSCSPISGHRSVSWYQQTPGQGLQFLFEYFSETQRNKGNFPGRFSGRQFSNSRSEMNVSTLELGDSALYLCASSLSGQGYNEQFFGPGTRLTVL.

CDR3 DNA sequence: TGTGCCAGTAGTATAGATGGGGGCGCCTACGAGCAGTACTTC. This translates into CASSIDGGAYEQYF. V and J are TRBV19 and TRBJ2-7; TRBD1 might be the D (6 bases). The germline CDR1 and CDR2 sequences are LNHDA and SQIVND (reference sequence). V was pared by 0 bases and J by 2 bases, with 8 bases between. This CDR3 is 14 amino acids long.

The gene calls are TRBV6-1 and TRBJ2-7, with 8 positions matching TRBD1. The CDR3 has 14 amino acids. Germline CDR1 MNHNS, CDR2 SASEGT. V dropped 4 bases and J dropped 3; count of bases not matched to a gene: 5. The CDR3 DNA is TGTGCCAGCAGTGGAGACGGGACAGGCTACGAGCAGTACTTC. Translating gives CASSGDGTGYEQYF.

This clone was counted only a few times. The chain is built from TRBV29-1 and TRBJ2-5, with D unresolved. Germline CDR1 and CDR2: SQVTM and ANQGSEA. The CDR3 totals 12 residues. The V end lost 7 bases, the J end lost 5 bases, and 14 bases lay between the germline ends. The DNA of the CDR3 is TGCAGCGCCGAATCTTCGCGGGAGACCCAGTACTTC. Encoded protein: CSAESSRETQYF.

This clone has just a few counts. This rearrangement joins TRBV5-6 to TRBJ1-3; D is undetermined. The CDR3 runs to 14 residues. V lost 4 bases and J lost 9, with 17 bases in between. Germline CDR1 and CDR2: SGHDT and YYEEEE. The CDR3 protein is CASSRKTKQSTIYF. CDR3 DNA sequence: TGTGCCAGCAGCCGGAAAACAAAACAGAGCACCATATATTTT.

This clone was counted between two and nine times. The CDR3 DNA reads as TGTGCCAGCAGAGGAGGAACTGAAGCTTTCTTT. Translation gives CASRGGTEAFF. This rearrangement joins TRBV2 to TRBJ1-1; D is unresolved. This CDR3 comprises 11 residues. Germline assignment: CDR1 SNHLY and CDR2 FYNNEI. V dropped 6 bases and J dropped 5 bases, with 7 bases sitting between them.

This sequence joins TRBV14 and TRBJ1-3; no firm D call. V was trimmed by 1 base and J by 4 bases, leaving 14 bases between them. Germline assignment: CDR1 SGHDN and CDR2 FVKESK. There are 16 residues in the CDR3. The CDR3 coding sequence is TGTGCCAGCAGCCAAGTGCCCGGGATTAAAGGAAACACCATATATTTT. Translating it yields CASSQVPGIKGNTIYF.

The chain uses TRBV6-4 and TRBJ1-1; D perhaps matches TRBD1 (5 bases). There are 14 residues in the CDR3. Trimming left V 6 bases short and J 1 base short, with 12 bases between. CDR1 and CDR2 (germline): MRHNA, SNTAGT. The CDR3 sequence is CASSPTTANTEAFF. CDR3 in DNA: TGTGCCAGCAGCCCTACGACAGCGAACACTGAAGCTTTCTTT.

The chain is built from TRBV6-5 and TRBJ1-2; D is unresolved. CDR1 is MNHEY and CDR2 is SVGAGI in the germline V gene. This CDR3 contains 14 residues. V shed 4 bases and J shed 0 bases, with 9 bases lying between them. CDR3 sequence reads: CASSSGLSNYGYTF. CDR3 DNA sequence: TGTGCCAGCAGTTCTGGCCTCTCTAACTATGGCTACACCTTC.

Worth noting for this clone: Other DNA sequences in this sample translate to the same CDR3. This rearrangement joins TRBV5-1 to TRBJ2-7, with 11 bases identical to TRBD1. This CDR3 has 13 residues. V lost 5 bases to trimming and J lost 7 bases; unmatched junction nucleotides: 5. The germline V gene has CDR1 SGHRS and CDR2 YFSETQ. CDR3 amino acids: CASSWTGGDEQYF. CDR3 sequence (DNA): TGCGCCAGCAGTTGGACAGGGGGCGATGAGCAGTACTTC.

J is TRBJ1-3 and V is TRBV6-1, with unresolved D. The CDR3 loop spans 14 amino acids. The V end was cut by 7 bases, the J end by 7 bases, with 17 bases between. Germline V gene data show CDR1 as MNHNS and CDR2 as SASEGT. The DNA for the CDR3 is TGTGCCAGCACTGCCCGGGGAGTAGTGAACACCATATATTTT. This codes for CASTARGVVNTIYF.

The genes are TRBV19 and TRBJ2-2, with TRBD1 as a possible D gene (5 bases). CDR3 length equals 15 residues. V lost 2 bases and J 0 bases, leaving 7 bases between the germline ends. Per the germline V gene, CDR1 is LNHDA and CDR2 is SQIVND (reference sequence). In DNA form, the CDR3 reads TGTGCCAGTAGTATACAGGGCGCGAACACCGGGGAGCTGTTTTTT. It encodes CASSIQGANTGELFF.

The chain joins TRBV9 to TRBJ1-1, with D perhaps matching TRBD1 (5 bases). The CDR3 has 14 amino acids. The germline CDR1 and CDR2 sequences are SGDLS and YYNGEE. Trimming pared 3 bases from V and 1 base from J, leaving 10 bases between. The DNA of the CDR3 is TGTGCCAGCAGCGCCACGGACAAGAACACTGAAGCTTTCTTT. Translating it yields CASSATDKNTEAFF.

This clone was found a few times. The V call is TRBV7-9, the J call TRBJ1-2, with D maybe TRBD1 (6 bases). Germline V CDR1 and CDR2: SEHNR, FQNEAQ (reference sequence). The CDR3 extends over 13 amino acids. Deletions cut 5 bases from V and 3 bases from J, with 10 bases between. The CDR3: CASSTTGYYGYTF. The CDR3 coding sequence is TGTGCCAGCAGCACCACAGGGTACTATGGCTACACCTTC.

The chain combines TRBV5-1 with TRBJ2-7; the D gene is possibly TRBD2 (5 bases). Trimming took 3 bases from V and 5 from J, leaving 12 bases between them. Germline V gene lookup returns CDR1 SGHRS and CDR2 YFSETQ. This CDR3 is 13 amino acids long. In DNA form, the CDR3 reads TGCGCCAGCAGCTCACTAGGGAGCCACGAGCAGTACTTC. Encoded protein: CASSSLGSHEQYF.

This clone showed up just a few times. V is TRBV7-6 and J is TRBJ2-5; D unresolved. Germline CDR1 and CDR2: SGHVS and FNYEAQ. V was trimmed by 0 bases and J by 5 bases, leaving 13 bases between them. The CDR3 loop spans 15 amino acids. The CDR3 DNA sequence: TGTGCCAGCAGCTTAGCCGTCCTAGACGAGGAGACCCAGTACTTC. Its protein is CASSLAVLDEETQYF.

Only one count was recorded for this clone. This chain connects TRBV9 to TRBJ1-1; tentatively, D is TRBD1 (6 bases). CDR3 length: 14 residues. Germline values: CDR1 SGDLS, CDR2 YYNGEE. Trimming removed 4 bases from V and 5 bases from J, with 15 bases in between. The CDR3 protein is CASSQTGIRTEAFF. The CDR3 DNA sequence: TGTGCCAGCAGCCAAACAGGGATTAGGACTGAAGCTTTCTTT.

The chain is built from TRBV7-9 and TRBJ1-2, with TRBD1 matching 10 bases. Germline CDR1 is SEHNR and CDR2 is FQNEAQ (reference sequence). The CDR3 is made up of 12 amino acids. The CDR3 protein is CASPRTGGGYTF. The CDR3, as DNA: TGTGCTAGTCCTCGGACAGGGGGAGGCTACACCTTC.

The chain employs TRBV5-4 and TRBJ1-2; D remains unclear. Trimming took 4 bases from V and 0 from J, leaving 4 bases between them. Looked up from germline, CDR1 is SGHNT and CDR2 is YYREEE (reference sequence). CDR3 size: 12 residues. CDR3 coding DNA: TGTGCCAGCAGCATCACTAACTATGGCTACACCTTC. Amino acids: CASSITNYGYTF.

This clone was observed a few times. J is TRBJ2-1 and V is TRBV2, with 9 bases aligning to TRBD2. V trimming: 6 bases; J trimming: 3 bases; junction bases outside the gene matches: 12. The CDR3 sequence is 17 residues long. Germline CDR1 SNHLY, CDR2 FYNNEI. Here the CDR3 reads CASSVIPRLADYNEQFF. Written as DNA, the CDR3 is TGTGCCAGCAGCGTGATACCCCGACTAGCGGACTACAATGAGCAGTTCTTC. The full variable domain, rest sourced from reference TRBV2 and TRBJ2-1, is EPEVTQTPSHQVTQMGQEVILRCVPISNHLYFYWYRQILGQKVEFLVSFYNNEISEKSEIFDDQFSVERPDGSNFTLKIRSTKLEDSAMYFCASSVIPRLADYNEQFFGPGTRLTVL.

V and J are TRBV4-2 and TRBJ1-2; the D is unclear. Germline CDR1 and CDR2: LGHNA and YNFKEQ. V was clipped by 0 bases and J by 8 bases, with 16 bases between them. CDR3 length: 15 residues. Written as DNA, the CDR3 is TGTGCCAGCAGCCAAGATCGAGCCTCCCCCGGGGGCTACACCTTC. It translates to CASSQDRASPGGYTF.

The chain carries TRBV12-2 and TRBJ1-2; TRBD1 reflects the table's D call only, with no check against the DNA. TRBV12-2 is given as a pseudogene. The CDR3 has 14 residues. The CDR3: CASRLEGAESGYTF. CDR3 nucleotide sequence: TGTGCAAGTCGCTTAGAGGGGGCAGAGAGTGGCTACACCTTC.

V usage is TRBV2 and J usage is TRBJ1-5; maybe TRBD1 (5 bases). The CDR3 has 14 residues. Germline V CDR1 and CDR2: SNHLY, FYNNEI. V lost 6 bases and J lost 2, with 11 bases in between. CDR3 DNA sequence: TGTGCCAGCAGCTTAACAGGAGGCAATCAGCCCCAGCATTTT. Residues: CASSLTGGNQPQHF.

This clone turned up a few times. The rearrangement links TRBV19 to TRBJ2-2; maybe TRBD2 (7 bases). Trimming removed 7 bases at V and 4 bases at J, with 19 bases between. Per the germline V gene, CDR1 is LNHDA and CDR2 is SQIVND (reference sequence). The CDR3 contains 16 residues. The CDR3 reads CASTWRGRGGTGELFF. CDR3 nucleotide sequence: TGTGCCAGTACTTGGCGGGGGAGAGGGGGCACCGGGGAGCTGTTTTTT.

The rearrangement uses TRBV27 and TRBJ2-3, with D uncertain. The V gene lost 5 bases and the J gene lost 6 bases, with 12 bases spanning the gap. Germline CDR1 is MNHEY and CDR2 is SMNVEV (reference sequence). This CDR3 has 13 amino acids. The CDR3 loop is CASSLVGGDTQYF. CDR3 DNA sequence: TGTGCCAGCAGTCTAGTGGGTGGTGATACGCAGTATTTT.

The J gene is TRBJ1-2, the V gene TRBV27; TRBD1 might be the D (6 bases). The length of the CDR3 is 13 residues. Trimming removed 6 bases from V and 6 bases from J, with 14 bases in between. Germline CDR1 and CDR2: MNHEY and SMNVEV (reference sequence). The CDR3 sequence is CASRAAGANGYTF. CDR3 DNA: TGTGCCAGCAGGGCAGCGGGGGCCAATGGCTACACCTTC.

CDR3 protein: CASLSPGHITDTQYF. DNA for the CDR3: TGTGCCAGTCTATCACCGGGACACATCACAGATACGCAGTATTTT. The chain joins TRBV6-1 to TRBJ2-3; a possible D gene is TRBD1 (6 bases). There are 15 residues in the CDR3. The V gene's germline CDR1 is MNHNS and CDR2 SASEGT. Trimming pared 9 bases from V and 2 bases from J, leaving 18 bases between.

The CDR3 bases are TGTGCCACTGTGACAGGGGGAAATGAGCAGTTCTTC. It specifies CATVTGGNEQFF. The V and J genes are TRBV27 and TRBJ2-1, with 9 bases matching TRBD1. Trimming removed 10 bases from V and 7 bases from J; junction bases left unmatched: 5. Germline CDR1 reads MNHEY; CDR2 reads SMNVEV (reference sequence). The CDR3 covers 12 residues.

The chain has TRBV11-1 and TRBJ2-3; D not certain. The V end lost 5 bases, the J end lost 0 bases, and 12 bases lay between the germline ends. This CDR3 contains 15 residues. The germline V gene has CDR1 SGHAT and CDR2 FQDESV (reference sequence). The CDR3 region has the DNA TGTGCCAGCAGCCTGTCCGGTCCTAGCACAGATACGCAGTATTTT. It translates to CASSLSGPSTDTQYF.